The 11 T cell receptor beta chains reported below all come from one sample, sequenced in a study of technical replicates of blood from a handful of donors. Clones were sequenced by immunoSEQ multiplex PCR, and TCRdb holds only the in-frame ones, with some missing. This sample has 60,000 to 90,000 clones; just under 97% occur once, and the top ten carry more than 0.2%. The sequencing sample was made of T cells isolated from PBMCs. These receptors were taken from a human donor in good health.

The rearrangement links TRBV13 to TRBJ1-1; D is unresolved. Germline loops: CDR1 PRHDT, CDR2 FYEKMQ (reference sequence). The CDR3 extends over 14 amino acids. The V gene lost 4 bases and the J gene lost 4 bases, with 13 bases spanning the gap. The CDR3 region is CASSSREVRTEAFF. CDR3 bases: TGTGCCAGCAGCTCTAGAGAGGTACGCACTGAAGCTTTCTTT.

The genes are TRBV29-1 and TRBJ1-2; D is possibly TRBD1 (5 bases). The CDR3 runs to 11 residues. CDR1 is SQVTM, CDR2 ANQGSEA, per germline. Trimming stripped 4 bases from V and 4 bases from J, with 7 bases between. The CDR3 protein is CSVAGIYGYTF. CDR3 bases: TGCAGCGTTGCAGGGATCTATGGCTACACCTTC. Drawing the rest from reference TRBV29-1 and TRBJ1-2, the complete variable domain is SAVISQKPSRDICQRGTSLTIQCQVDSQVTMMFWYRQQPGQSLTLIATANQGSEATYESGFVIDKFPISRPNLTFSTLTVSNMSPEDSSIYLCSVAGIYGYTFGSGTRLTVV.

The chain links TRBV5-1 to TRBJ1-1; a possible D gene is TRBD1 (5 bases). The CDR3 has 15 amino acids. Germline CDR1 and CDR2: SGHRS and YFSETQ. V shed 4 bases and J shed 0 bases, with 13 bases lying between them. The CDR3 DNA is TGCGCCAGCAGCCCTGGACACCTGATGAACACTGAAGCTTTCTTT. This encodes CASSPGHLMNTEAFF.

CDR3 in amino acids: CATSRDPGDYEQYF. For the CDR3, the DNA is TGTGCCACCAGCAGAGATCCGGGAGATTACGAGCAGTACTTC. The V and J genes are TRBV15 and TRBJ2-7; D perhaps matches TRBD2 (6 bases). Between the trimmed V and J ends, which lost 0 bases and 4 bases, there was a span of 10 bases. The germline V gene encodes CDR1 LNHNV and CDR2 YYDKDF (reference sequence). The CDR3 extends over 14 amino acids.

V usage is TRBV6-6 and J usage is TRBJ2-2; TRBD2 agrees at 8 bases. The CDR3 consists of 14 residues. Trimming at V came to 7 bases and at J to 7 bases, leaving 8 bases not matched to a gene. Germline CDR1 MNHNY, CDR2 SVGAGI (reference sequence). CDR3 DNA: TGTGCCAGCATTTCGGGGGGGTATTACGGGGAGCTGTTTTTT. It is translated as CASISGGYYGELFF.

The gene calls are TRBV13 and TRBJ1-2; 9 nucleotides line up with TRBD1. With V trimmed by 1 base and J by 4 bases, 4 bases remained unmatched. CDR3 length: 15 amino acids. Germline CDR1 is PRHDT and CDR2 is FYEKMQ (reference sequence). The CDR3 reads CASSLVTGGRYGYTF. In DNA form, the CDR3 reads TGTGCCAGCAGCTTAGTAACAGGGGGCCGCTATGGCTACACCTTC.

J is TRBJ2-2 and V is TRBV27; 7 bases agree with TRBD2. This CDR3 has 16 residues. Germline lookup yields CDR1 MNHEY and CDR2 SMNVEV (reference sequence). V dropped 1 base and J dropped 7; count of bases not matched to a gene: 9. CDR3 sequence: CASSLYAGDRIGELFF. For the CDR3, the DNA is TGTGCCAGCAGTTTATACGCGGGAGACAGAATCGGGGAGCTGTTTTTT.

The rearrangement joins TRBV19 to TRBJ2-1, with TRBD2 identical over 8 bases. The V gene end was trimmed by 5 bases and the J gene end by 7 bases; junction bases not matched to a gene: 13. The CDR3 totals 16 residues. Germline CDR1 reads LNHDA; CDR2 reads SQIVND (reference sequence). CDR3 nucleotides: TGTGCCAGTAGTCCGGGACTAGTCCGCCCTCATAATGAGCAGTTCTTC. Amino acids: CASSPGLVRPHNEQFF.

The J gene is TRBJ2-1, the V gene TRBV7-9; D not resolved. Germline loops: CDR1 SEHNR, CDR2 FQNEAQ (reference sequence). V shed 5 bases and J shed 14 bases, with 22 bases lying between them. The CDR3 has 14 residues. The CDR3 bases are TGTGCCAGCAGCCCTCCTGAGAGGTCCACTACCGAGTTCTTC. This encodes CASSPPERSTTEFF.

The chain combines TRBV29-1 with TRBJ1-2; possibly TRBD1 for D (6 bases). Per the germline V gene, CDR1 is SQVTM and CDR2 is ANQGSEA. The CDR3 runs to 14 residues. The germline V and J ends were trimmed by 0 bases and 4 bases, with 12 bases remaining between them. The CDR3 coding sequence is TGCAGCGTTGAAGATCGGCAGGGGACCTATGGCTACACCTTC. The encoded protein is CSVEDRQGTYGYTF.

The J gene is TRBJ2-5, the V gene TRBV5-1; 11 nucleotides line up with TRBD2. Germline lookup yields CDR1 SGHRS and CDR2 YFSETQ. The CDR3 loop spans 14 amino acids. V trimming: 6 bases; J trimming: 5 bases; junction bases outside the gene matches: 6. This CDR3 is CASKIAGGPETQYF. The CDR3 DNA reads TGCGCCAGCAAGATAGCGGGAGGGCCGGAGACCCAGTACTTC.